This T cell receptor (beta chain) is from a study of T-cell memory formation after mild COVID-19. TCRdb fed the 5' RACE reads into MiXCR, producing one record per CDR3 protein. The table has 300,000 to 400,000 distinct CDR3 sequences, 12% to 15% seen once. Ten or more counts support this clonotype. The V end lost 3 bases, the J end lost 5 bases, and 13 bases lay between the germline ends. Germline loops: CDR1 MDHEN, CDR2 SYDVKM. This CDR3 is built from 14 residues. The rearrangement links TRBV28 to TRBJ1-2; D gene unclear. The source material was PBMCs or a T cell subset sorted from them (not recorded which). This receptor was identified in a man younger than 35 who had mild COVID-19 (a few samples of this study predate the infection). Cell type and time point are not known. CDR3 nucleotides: TGTGCCAGCAGTTTTCCCACCCCCACTTATGGCTACACCTTC. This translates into CASSFPTPTYGYTF.